Detailed here is one TCR beta chain. Its specificity is unknown. The data originate from a study of T cell responses to AZD1222 COVID-19 vaccine. Study findings and constraints: It should be noted that donors were predominantly white British and more often female, and clonal diversity was possibly underestimated. Spike regions recognized by vaccine-associated CD4 TCRs spanned the protein, led by 160-218 and 743-854. The peak T cell response came first, and repertoires were sampled only after it. AZD1222 recipients seropositive at baseline numbered only five to seven.

Germline CDR1 reads KGHSH; CDR2 reads LQKENI. The CDR3 sequence is 15 residues long. The V end lost 0 bases, the J end lost 6 bases, and 12 bases lay between the germline ends. Sequenced by immunoSEQ multiplex PCR; TCRdb stores in-frame clones only, minus some. The table records some 190,000 clones, about 92% of them present only once. The V and J genes are TRBV18 and TRBJ1-5; D may be TRBD1 (5 bases). The starting material was peripheral blood, obtained on day 0 of AZD1222 vaccination. This receptor was obtained from an adult in good health. The CDR3 coding sequence is TGTGCCAGCTCACCACCGAGTGGAGGGGCTCAGCCCCAGCATTTT. Residues: CASSPPSGGAQPQHF.